This T cell receptor beta chain was captured in a study of memory B cells and T cells in multiple sclerosis. Notes on this clone: Its antigen remains unknown.

The CDR3 extends over 15 amino acids. Germline V CDR1 and CDR2: MDHEN, SYDVKM. Trimming took 3 bases from V and 2 from J, leaving 12 bases between them. Sequencing used immunoSEQ multiplex PCR; TCRdb keeps in-frame clones, though not all of them. The table lists 30,000 to 40,000 clones, about 83% of them singletons, with roughly 2.7% in the top ten. CFSE-dim autoproliferating and CFSE-high non-proliferating T cells from unstimulated culture were sequenced separately. Pooled replicate wells came from approximately 5x10^7 CFSE-labeled PBMCs cultured approximately 7 days without stimulus. V gene TRBV28 combines with J gene TRBJ2-3; TRBD1 is a possible D gene (7 bases). The specimen was PBMCs from blood kept in culture. This sequence originates from a human donor with multiple sclerosis. In nucleotides, the CDR3 is TGTGCCAGCAGTTTGGAGGGGGCCCTCACAGATACGCAGTATTTT. Protein product: CASSLEGALTDTQYF. Full variable domain (rest looked up from reference TRBV28 and TRBJ2-3): DVKVTQSSRYLVKRTGEKVFLECVQDMDHENMFWYRQDPGLGLRLIYFSYDVKMKEKGDIPEGYSVSREKKERFSLILESASTNQTSMYLCASSLEGALTDTQYFGPGTRLTVL.